The 27 T cell receptor beta chains listed next were all sequenced from one sample in a study of shared clonotypes between healthy human individuals. This table comes from immunoSEQ multiplex PCR, and its TCRdb copy is limited to in-frame clones, with some not included. The sample yields around 350,000 clones, roughly 70% seen once. The sample consisted of memory CD4+ T cells sorted from blood. Specified subset: CD45RA-negative fraction. These receptors originate from a man aged 30-40 years in good health.

J is TRBJ1-5 and V is TRBV27, with unresolved D. CDR1 and CDR2 (germline): MNHEY, SMNVEV (reference sequence). V lost 4 bases and J lost 7, with 11 bases in between. This CDR3 has 13 amino acids. The CDR3 here is CASSYTGIQPQHF. CDR3 nucleotide sequence: TGTGCCAGCAGTTATACGGGAATACAGCCCCAGCATTTT.

This chain links TRBV18 with TRBJ2-7, with D perhaps given as TRBD1 or TRBD2 (5 bases each). CDR1 and CDR2 (germline): KGHSH, LQKENI. The ends were cut back, 4 bases at V and 0 bases at J, with 13 bases in the middle. This CDR3 has 15 amino acids. The CDR3 DNA reads TGTGCCAGCTCACGCGAACCGGGGCCCTCCTACGAGCAGTACTTC. It codes for CASSREPGPSYEQYF.

V is TRBV28 and J is TRBJ1-2; D remains unclear. The length of the CDR3 is 12 residues. Trimming left V 7 bases short and J 8 bases short, with 14 bases between. CDR1 MDHEN and CDR2 SYDVKM come from the germline V gene. The CDR3 sequence is CASTIRAEGYTF. The DNA of the CDR3 is TGTGCCAGCACTATTAGGGCTGAAGGCTACACCTTC.

CDR3 nucleotides: TGTGCCAGCAGTGAAGCCTTCCCCCGAAAGGGACAGCCTTATGGCTACACCTTC. Translating it yields CASSEAFPRKGQPYGYTF. This chain links TRBV6-1 with TRBJ1-2, with 7 bases aligning to TRBD1. There are 18 residues in the CDR3. The germline V gene encodes CDR1 MNHNS and CDR2 SASEGT. With 0 bases clipped from V and 5 bases from J, the junction kept 15 bases outside the gene matches.

The chain links TRBV5-8 to TRBJ2-1, with 11 nucleotides matching TRBD2. V lost 0 bases and J lost 6; bases outside the gene matches: 14. The CDR3 consists of 19 residues. CDR1 is SGHTS and CDR2 is YDEGEE in the germline V gene. CDR3 amino acids: CASSLAGSGRAQIRNEQFF. CDR3 nucleotides: TGTGCCAGCAGCTTGGCGGGTAGCGGGAGGGCCCAGATTCGCAATGAGCAGTTCTTC.

In this sample, this clone turned up many times. The rearrangement uses TRBV7-3 and TRBJ2-1; 9 positions agree with TRBD2. The CDR3 sequence is 14 residues long. V gave up 8 bases and J gave up 5 bases; unmatched junction bases: 7. Per the germline V gene, CDR1 is SGHTA and CDR2 is FQGTGA. The CDR3 reads CASGYSGSNNEQFF. The DNA for the CDR3 is TGTGCCAGCGGATATAGCGGGAGTAACAATGAGCAGTTCTTC.

The V gene is TRBV5-1, the J gene TRBJ1-2; D is possibly TRBD1 (5 bases). CDR3 length: 15 residues. CDR1 is SGHRS and CDR2 is YFSETQ in the germline V gene. V lost 4 bases, J lost 7 bases, and 20 bases lay in between. DNA for the CDR3: TGCGCCAGCAGCGTCTTCTCCACAGGCGTACGTGGCTACACCTTC. This sequence encodes CASSVFSTGVRGYTF.

This clone was seen only once. The V call is TRBV5-4, the J call TRBJ2-1; 7 bases are shared with TRBD1. In germline, CDR1 is SGHNT, CDR2 YYREEE (reference sequence). The CDR3 runs 17 residues. The trim removed 2 bases at V and 4 bases at J, leaving 12 bases unmatched. The CDR3 sequence is CASSLTTRQGPYNEQFF. The CDR3, as DNA: TGTGCCAGCAGCTTAACTACCCGACAGGGACCGTACAATGAGCAGTTCTTC.

This clone came up many times. The J gene is TRBJ2-1, the V gene TRBV19; D remains unclear. CDR3 length equals 13 residues. Germline V gives CDR1 LNHDA, CDR2 SQIVND (reference sequence). Deletions cut 5 bases from V and 7 bases from J, with 12 bases between. The CDR3 region has the DNA TGTGCCAGTAGTTTACTTATAGTAAATGAGCAGTTCTTC. Amino acid sequence: CASSLLIVNEQFF. The variable domain in full, completed from reference TRBV19 and TRBJ2-1, reads DGGITQSPKYLFRKEGQNVTLSCEQNLNHDAMYWYRQDPGQGLRLIYYSQIVNDFQKGDIAEGYSVSREKKESFPLTVTSAQKNPTAFYLCASSLLIVNEQFFGPGTRLTVL.

The chain employs TRBV7-3 and TRBJ1-3; D unresolved. Germline V gene data show CDR1 as SGHTA and CDR2 as FQGTGA. This CDR3 is 13 amino acids long. The V and J ends lost 5 bases and 0 bases respectively, with 5 bases between them. The CDR3 sequence is CASSPNSGNTIYF. As DNA, the CDR3 is TGTGCCAGCAGCCCTAACTCTGGAAACACCATATATTTT.

The chain combines TRBV5-6 with TRBJ2-2; D perhaps matches TRBD1 (6 bases). V was clipped by 2 bases and J by 1 base, with 9 bases between them. The V gene's germline CDR1 is SGHDT and CDR2 YYEEEE. The CDR3 is 15 residues long. CDR3 sequence (DNA): TGTGCCAGCAGCTTCGGGACACGGAACACCGGGGAGCTGTTTTTT. It encodes CASSFGTRNTGELFF.

J is TRBJ2-1 and V is TRBV18, with D perhaps given as TRBD1 or TRBD2 (5 bases each). Germline CDR1 KGHSH, CDR2 LQKENI. This CDR3 has 14 amino acids. The germline V and J ends were trimmed by 2 bases and 6 bases, with 11 bases remaining between them. The CDR3 is CASSPNSGSNEQFF. CDR3 bases: TGTGCCAGCTCACCAAATTCAGGGAGCAATGAGCAGTTCTTC.

The gene calls are TRBV6-5 and TRBJ1-5; D ambiguous. Germline V lookup: CDR1 MNHEY, CDR2 SVGAGI. V lost 6 bases to trimming and J lost 4 bases, with 10 bases between them. The CDR3 is 13 residues long. Here the CDR3 reads CASRGNGNQPQHF. CDR3 bases: TGTGCCAGCAGGGGGAACGGGAATCAGCCCCAGCATTTT.

This rearrangement joins TRBV18 to TRBJ2-5, with TRBD1 matching 9 bases. The CDR3 contains 15 residues. Germline assignment: CDR1 KGHSH and CDR2 LQKENI. CDR3 in amino acids: CASPPRDRVGETQYF. DNA for the CDR3: TGTGCTTCCCCCCCCCGGGACAGGGTTGGGGAGACCCAGTACTTC.

This chain links TRBV19 with TRBJ1-5; D possibly corresponds to TRBD1 (5 bases). Trimming left V 7 bases short and J 4 bases short, with 11 bases between. The CDR3 totals 13 residues. Germline CDR1 is LNHDA and CDR2 is SQIVND (reference sequence). The CDR3 nucleotides read TGTGCCAGTATGGGAGGGGTTAATCAGCCCCAGCATTTT. Translation gives CASMGGVNQPQHF.

This chain links TRBV27 with TRBJ1-5; D ambiguous. The V end lost 8 bases, the J end lost 1 base, and 9 bases lay between the germline ends. Germline V lookup: CDR1 MNHEY, CDR2 SMNVEV (reference sequence). CDR3 length: 13 amino acids. The CDR3 is CASSGSSNQPQHF. The CDR3 coding sequence is TGTGCCAGCTCTGGGAGCAGCAATCAGCCCCAGCATTTT.

V is TRBV2 and J is TRBJ2-5; possibly TRBD1 for D (6 bases). This CDR3 comprises 15 residues. Germline CDR1 SNHLY, CDR2 FYNNEI. V gave up 7 bases and J gave up 1 base, with 16 bases separating them. CDR3 loop: CASNPSDRPQETQYF. For the CDR3, the DNA is TGTGCCAGCAACCCTTCGGACAGACCCCAAGAGACCCAGTACTTC.

V is TRBV12-5 and J is TRBJ2-2; TRBD1 matches 7 bases. The V gene end was trimmed by 6 bases and the J gene end by 6 bases; junction bases not matched to a gene: 4. This CDR3 is 13 amino acids long. Germline V gene sequence: CDR1 LGHNT, CDR2 FRNRAP. The CDR3 region is CASGTGYPGELFF. The CDR3 nucleotides read TGTGCTAGTGGGACAGGGTATCCCGGGGAGCTGTTTTTT.

This clone was detected only once. V usage is TRBV7-8 and J usage is TRBJ2-5, with D unclear. CDR1 and CDR2 (germline): SGHVS, FQNEAQ. Trimming pared 5 bases from V and 2 bases from J, leaving 6 bases between. The CDR3 loop spans 12 amino acids. CDR3 sequence (DNA): TGTGCCAGCAGCGGCGGACAAGAGACCCAGTACTTC. Its protein is CASSGGQETQYF. Combining the CDR3 with reference TRBV7-8 and TRBJ2-5 gives the whole variable domain GAGVSQSPRYKVAKRGQDVALRCDPISGHVSLFWYQQALGQGPEFLTYFQNEAQLDKSGLPSDRFFAERPEGSVSTLKIQRTQQEDSAVYLCASSGGQETQYFGPGTRLLVL.

Turning to this clone: The same CDR3 arises from other DNA sequences in this sample as well. The V and J genes are TRBV7-9 and TRBJ2-6; D possibly corresponds to TRBD2 (6 bases). The CDR3 extends over 15 amino acids. V was clipped by 1 base and J by 2 bases, with 6 bases between them. The germline V gene has CDR1 SEHNR and CDR2 FQNEAQ (reference sequence). CDR3 bases: TGTGCCAGCAGCTTAGGGGGGGCTGGGGCCAACGTCCTGACTTTC. It encodes CASSLGGAGANVLTF.

The genes are TRBV4-1 and TRBJ1-2; TRBD1 matches 7 bases. The CDR3 totals 15 residues. Germline trimming cut 2 bases from V and 1 base from J; bases unmatched to any gene: 4. Germline assignment: CDR1 MGHRA and CDR2 YSYEKL. In nucleotides, the CDR3 is TGCGCCAGCAGCCAATCGGGACAGTTTAACTATGGCTACACCTTC. This codes for CASSQSGQFNYGYTF.

The V and J genes are TRBV14 and TRBJ2-5; D uncertain. CDR1 SGHDN and CDR2 FVKESK come from the germline V gene. The CDR3 length is 15 residues. The V gene lost 1 base and the J gene lost 7 bases, with 16 bases spanning the gap. The CDR3 DNA reads as TGTGCCAGCAGCCAAGGCCCGAGGTCGACCGGGACCCAGTACTTC. It codes for CASSQGPRSTGTQYF.

The chain links TRBV30 to TRBJ2-5; D may be TRBD1 (6 bases). This CDR3 comprises 14 residues. V gave up 0 bases and J gave up 4 bases, with 12 bases separating them. Germline CDR1 reads GTSNPN; CDR2 reads SVGIG (reference sequence). The CDR3 DNA follows: TGTGCCTGGAGTGTAGGGACAATGACAGAGACCCAGTACTTC. It codes for CAWSVGTMTETQYF.

J is TRBJ2-1 and V is TRBV7-8; 9 bases map to TRBD1. This CDR3 has 13 amino acids. Germline CDR1 is SGHVS and CDR2 is FQNEAQ. J was trimmed by 9 bases and V by 9 bases; bases with no gene match: 9. In DNA, the CDR3 is TGTGCCAGTACGGGACAGGGTTTGGGTGAGCAGTTCTTC. Its translation is CASTGQGLGEQFF.

This clone has a handful of counts. The chain links TRBV13 to TRBJ2-5, with 9 nucleotides matching TRBD1. Germline CDR1 PRHDT, CDR2 FYEKMQ (reference sequence). The CDR3 sequence is 14 residues long. After removal of 6 bases from V and 3 bases from J, the junction contained 5 bases not matched to a gene. CDR3 nucleotide sequence: TGTGCCAGCAGAAACCGGGACAGGGAAGAGACCCAGTACTTC. Translated, it gives CASRNRDREETQYF.

This chain connects TRBV2 to TRBJ1-2, with 8 bases identical to TRBD1. Germline CDR1 and CDR2: SNHLY and FYNNEI. With V trimmed by 7 bases and J by 0 bases, 7 bases remained unmatched. The CDR3 loop spans 15 amino acids. For the CDR3, the DNA is TGTGCCAGCAACCCTCTGGACAGGGCTAACTATGGCTACACCTTC. It yields the protein CASNPLDRANYGYTF.

The chain couples TRBV7-2 to TRBJ1-3, with TRBD1 as a possible D gene (5 bases). CDR3 length: 14 amino acids. Trimming took off 1 base at V and 4 bases at J, with 8 bases between the two ends. Germline assignment: CDR1 SGHTA and CDR2 FQGNSA. DNA for the CDR3: TGTGCCAGCAGCTTAGGGACACTCGGAAACACCATATATTTT. It translates to CASSLGTLGNTIYF.